The sequence of this T cell receptor (beta chain) was determined in a study of blood T cell repertoires in COVID-19. Across the study: Both acute and convalescent COVID-19 samples were obtained from the United States, Italy and Spain. The cDNA or gDNA used as material had been derived from T cells, B-cell-depleted T cells, or PBMCs.

Enrolled during active infection, Seattle patients were then followed longitudinally. Per the study methods: How many nucleated cells were present was estimated from reference gene primer amplification. Assay used: immunoSEQ multiplex PCR; TCRdb lists only in-frame clones, some missing. Clonal size and the V and J genes are those of that table, whereas D and trimming came from the DNA. This sample carries 300,000 to 350,000 clones, approximately 90% of them seen once, and the ten largest clones take approximately 1.6%. The CDR3 is 14 residues long. In germline, CDR1 is SNHLY, CDR2 FYNNEI. V was shortened by 3 bases and J by 7 bases, with 12 bases between the two germline ends.

This TCR was recovered from a woman aged 25-40 years with COVID-19, enrolled during active disease. The J gene is TRBJ2-2, the V gene TRBV2, with D tentatively TRBD1 (6 bases). The specimen was peripheral blood. The CDR3 DNA is TGTGCCAGCAGTGACAGGGGAGCGAACGGGGAGCTGTTTTTT. Residues: CASSDRGANGELFF.